What follows are 19 T cell receptor beta chains derived from one specimen sequenced in a study of T cells in Graves' hyperthyroidism and ophthalmopathy. RNA transcripts provided the source from which TCR beta CDR3 regions were amplified. RT-PCR in the first round (using the HTBI primer set) targeted the TCR CDR3. MiXCR, run by TCRdb on the multiplex PCR reads, gives a single entry per CDR3 protein. In the table there are a few hundred thousand distinct CDR3 sequences, approximately 16% of which are singletons. Material for sequencing was blood. Receptor source: a woman between 35 and 50 years old with Graves' ophthalmopathy.

This clonotype was picked up many times. The rearrangement joins TRBV20-1 to TRBJ2-1; no firm D call. The CDR3 loop spans 13 amino acids. Germline V gives CDR1 DFQATT, CDR2 SNEGSKA (reference sequence). The ends were cut back, 0 bases at V and 9 bases at J, with 12 bases in the middle. The DNA for the CDR3 is TGCAGTGCTAGAGATCGGCCCGACCGTGAGCAGTTCTTC. Encoded protein: CSARDRPDREQFF.

This clonotype was picked up many times. The genes are TRBV4-1 and TRBJ2-5; possible D gene TRBD2, 5 bases. The V and J ends lost 3 bases and 5 bases respectively, with 13 bases between them. The CDR3 is 14 amino acids. From germline, CDR1 is MGHRA and CDR2 YSYEKL. CDR3 sequence (DNA): TGCGCCAGCAGCCAGACTACACGAGTGGAGACCCAGTACTTC. Translating it yields CASSQTTRVETQYF.

This clonotype has at least ten counts. V is TRBV28 and J is TRBJ2-7; weak D call: TRBD1 (6 bases). Germline loops: CDR1 MDHEN, CDR2 SYDVKM. Trimming cost V 5 bases and J 5 bases, with 22 bases left between them. The CDR3 covers 16 residues. This chain's CDR3 is CASSAGGRGWKNEQYF. CDR3 nucleotide sequence: TGTGCCAGCAGTGCAGGCGGCAGGGGTTGGAAAAACGAGCAGTACTTC.

About this clonotype itself: Just one base apart from a much larger clone, this may be a read error. This sequence joins TRBV12-3 or TRBV12-4 and TRBJ1-2; 7 bases are shared with TRBD1. Losses at the gene ends were 5 bases for V and 8 bases for J; bases not matched to a gene: 14. This CDR3 region has 15 residues. The CDR3 is CASSRQTGTVRGYTF. The CDR3 DNA sequence: TGTGCCAGCAGTCGACAGACAGGGACGGTTCGGGGCTACACCTTC.

This clonotype has a count of ten or more. The V call is TRBV2, the J call TRBJ2-3; 11 bases line up with TRBD2. This CDR3 is built from 19 residues. Germline CDR1 and CDR2: SNHLY and FYNNEI. Trimming removed 8 bases from V and 0 bases from J; junction bases left unmatched: 16. In DNA form, the CDR3 reads TGTGCCAGCTCGGGACAGGGCTTAGCGGGAGGGCCCAGCACAGATACGCAGTATTTT. This translates into CASSGQGLAGGPSTDTQYF.

In its sample, this clonotype was seen many times. The chain couples TRBV6-1 to TRBJ2-5; D perhaps matches TRBD2 (6 bases). The CDR3 is 15 residues long. V lost 8 bases and J lost 5, with 21 bases in between. CDR1 MNHNS and CDR2 SASEGT come from the germline V gene. The CDR3 DNA reads TGTGCCAGCGCCCTCAGCCGCGGGGTAGGCGAGACCCAGTACTTC. Protein sequence: CASALSRGVGETQYF.

This clonotype was detected many times. The chain recombines TRBV7-9 with TRBJ2-1; 9 bases fit TRBD2. After removal of 2 bases from V and 9 bases from J, the junction contained 5 bases not matched to a gene. Looked up from germline, CDR1 is SEHNR and CDR2 is FQNEAQ (reference sequence). This CDR3 comprises 14 residues. This chain's CDR3 is CASSLPREGLEQFF. CDR3 sequence (DNA): TGTGCCAGCAGCTTACCGCGGGAGGGGCTTGAGCAGTTCTTC.

This clonotype was recorded a few times. This chain links TRBV14 with TRBJ1-5; D gene ambiguous. The ends were cut back, 1 base at V and 6 bases at J, with 7 bases in the middle. Germline CDR1 SGHDN, CDR2 FVKESK. The CDR3 has 13 amino acids. CDR3 protein: CASSQVSGQPQHF. DNA for the CDR3: TGTGCCAGCAGCCAAGTTAGTGGTCAGCCCCAGCATTTT. The variable domain in full, completed from reference TRBV14 and TRBJ1-5, reads EAGVTQFPSHSVIEKGQTVTLRCDPISGHDNLYWYRRVMGKEIKFLLHFVKESKQDESGMPNNRFLAERTGGTYSTLKVQPAELEDSGVYFCASSQVSGQPQHFGDGTRLSIL.

A note on this clonotype: Given a much more abundant clone one base away, this may be a read error. The conserved phenylalanine or tryptophan is not found at the CDR3 terminus, so this likely reflects a read error. V and J are TRBV7-2 and TRBJ2-2; maybe TRBD1 (6 bases). Germline V gene lookup returns CDR1 SGHTA and CDR2 FQGNSA. V was trimmed by 4 bases and J by 6 bases, leaving 9 bases between them. The CDR3 is 13 residues long. The CDR3 is CASSSTGSGELFS. The CDR3 DNA reads TGTGCCAGCAGCTCAACAGGGTCCGGGGAGCTGTTTTCT.

This clonotype was counted at least ten times. V is TRBV3-1 and J is TRBJ1-3; possible D gene TRBD1, 6 bases. V was cut by 5 bases and J by 1 base, with 9 bases left in between. The CDR3 totals 14 residues. Germline V gene sequence: CDR1 LGHDT, CDR2 YNNKEL (reference sequence). CDR3 amino acids: CASSVRGSGNTIYF. The DNA of the CDR3 is TGTGCCAGCAGCGTGAGGGGGTCTGGAAACACCATATATTTT.

The table lists this clonotype with many counts. The genes are TRBV12-3 or TRBV12-4 and TRBJ2-1; D is perhaps TRBD1 or TRBD2 (6 bases each). The germline V and J ends were trimmed by 6 bases and 8 bases, with 20 bases remaining between them. CDR3 length: 15 amino acids. The CDR3 sequence is CASRKSTGGVHEQFF. The CDR3 DNA sequence: TGTGCCAGCAGGAAGAGTACCGGGGGCGTCCATGAGCAGTTCTTC.

In its sample, this clonotype was seen many times. The chain recombines TRBV27 with TRBJ2-2; TRBD2 matches 8 bases. CDR3 size: 16 residues. V lost 3 bases to trimming and J lost 0 bases; unmatched junction nucleotides: 3. CDR1 is MNHEY and CDR2 is SMNVEV in the germline V gene (reference sequence). The CDR3 is CASSLNSGTNTGELFF. CDR3 DNA sequence: TGTGCCAGCAGTTTGAATAGCGGGACGAACACCGGGGAGCTGTTTTTT.

This chain joins TRBV29-1 and TRBJ2-3; 10 bases are a match to TRBD2. Germline CDR1 reads SQVTM; CDR2 reads ANQGSEA. The CDR3 sequence is 13 residues long. V lost 6 bases, J lost 3 bases, and 3 bases stayed unmatched. CDR3 bases: TGCAGCGTGAGCGGGGGGGCAACAGATACGCAGTATTTT. Its translation: CSVSGGATDTQYF.

This clonotype has at least ten counts. The rearrangement joins TRBV3-1 to TRBJ2-5; D remains unclear. Trimming shortened V by 1 base and J by 5 bases, and 11 bases separated the two germline ends. Looked up from germline, CDR1 is LGHDT and CDR2 is YNNKEL (reference sequence). The CDR3 is 14 amino acids. The CDR3 is CASSQGAGLETQYF. The CDR3 coding sequence is TGTGCCAGCAGCCAAGGGGCAGGTTTGGAGACCCAGTACTTC.

The V gene is TRBV29-1, the J gene TRBJ1-1, with D hard to call. Germline loops: CDR1 SQVTM, CDR2 ANQGSEA. Trimming cost V 2 bases and J 1 base, with 5 bases left between them. The CDR3 has 12 residues. CDR3 protein: CSVERQNTEAFF. The CDR3 bases are TGCAGCGTTGAAAGACAGAACACTGAAGCTTTCTTT.

This sequence joins TRBV6-2 or TRBV6-3 and TRBJ1-6, with D perhaps TRBD1 (5 bases). Trimming shortened V by 0 bases and J by 5 bases, and 8 bases separated the two germline ends. The length of the CDR3 is 15 residues. Germline CDR1 is MNHEY and CDR2 is SVGEGT. CDR3 DNA: TGTGCCAGCAGTTACTCGAGACAGCATAATTCACCCCTCCACTTT. Residues: CASSYSRQHNSPLHF.

This clonotype has at least ten counts. This rearrangement joins TRBV30 to TRBJ1-4, with TRBD1 matching over 7 bases. The ends lost 5 bases at V and 8 bases at J; junction bases unmatched: 5. Germline assignment: CDR1 GTSNPN and CDR2 SVGIG (reference sequence). This CDR3 contains 12 residues. CDR3 protein: CAWRGGGEKLFF. CDR3 nucleotides: TGTGCCTGGCGAGGGGGCGGGGAAAAACTGTTTTTT.

In this sample, this clonotype turned up many times. The chain recombines TRBV28 with TRBJ2-7; D might be TRBD1 (5 bases). CDR3 length: 15 residues. The germline V gene has CDR1 MDHEN and CDR2 SYDVKM. Between the trimmed V and J ends, which lost 5 bases and 2 bases, there was a span of 16 bases. CDR3 DNA: TGTGCCAGCAGTCCAGCCTGGGGCGTCGCCTACGAGCAGTACTTC. It codes for CASSPAWGVAYEQYF.

The V call is TRBV3-1, the J call TRBJ1-1; the D gene is possibly TRBD1 (5 bases). The CDR3 has 12 residues. Trimming cost V 6 bases and J 7 bases, with 12 bases left between them. Germline CDR1 reads LGHDT; CDR2 reads YNNKEL (reference sequence). CDR3 DNA sequence: TGTGCCAGCAGTTTCCAGGGCGGTGAAGCTTTCTTT. Residues: CASSFQGGEAFF.